What follows is one T cell receptor (beta chain) and its context. As yet, its antigen is unknown. Amplification targeted TCR beta CDR3 regions from RNA transcripts. The HTBI primer set drove a first-round RT-PCR of the TCR CDR3. MiXCR was run by TCRdb on the multiplex PCR reads, yielding one entry per CDR3 protein. This table has nearly 750,000 distinct CDR3 sequences, around 40% appearing once. The hyperthyroidism patients had all been newly diagnosed, and their disease duration was under 2 months. Their ages ranged from 18 to 65 years. Source material for PBMCs was over 8 ml fresh peripheral blood. This sample was taken from a study of T cells in Graves' hyperthyroidism and ophthalmopathy. CDR1 is WNHNN and CDR2 is SYGVQD in the germline V gene (reference sequence). Germline trimming cut 9 bases from V and 11 bases from J; bases unmatched to any gene: 18. This CDR3 has 14 amino acids. General study points: For ophthalmopathy, model prediction preceded onset by a median around six months. Ophthalmopathy and stable hyperthyroidism were told apart by a 13 V-J model.

The chain uses TRBV10-1 and TRBJ2-5, with 7 nucleotides matching TRBD2. The specimen was blood. This TCR derives from a woman between 40 and 50 years old with Graves' hyperthyroidism. The CDR3 region has the DNA TGCGCCAGGATAGACGGGCGGGGGTCAGATACGCAGTACTTC. Amino acids: CARIDGRGSDTQYF.